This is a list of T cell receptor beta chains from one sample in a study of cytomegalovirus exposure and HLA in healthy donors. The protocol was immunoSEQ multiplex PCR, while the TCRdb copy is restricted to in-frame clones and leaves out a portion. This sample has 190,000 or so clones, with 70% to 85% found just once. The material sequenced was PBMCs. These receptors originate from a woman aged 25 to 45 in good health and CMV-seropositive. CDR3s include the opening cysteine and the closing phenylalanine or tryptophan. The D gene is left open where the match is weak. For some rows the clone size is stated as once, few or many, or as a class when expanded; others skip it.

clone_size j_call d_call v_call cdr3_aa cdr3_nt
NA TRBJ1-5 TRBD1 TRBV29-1 CSVGTGGKDQPQHF TGCAGCGTAGGGACAGGGGGCAAGGATCAGCCCCAGCATTTT
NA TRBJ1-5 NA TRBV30 CAWSVGRGYQPQHF TGTGCCTGGAGTGTCGGCAGGGGTTATCAGCCCCAGCATTTT
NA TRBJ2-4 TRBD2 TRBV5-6 CASSPGLAGKRSKNIQYF TGTGCCAGCAGCCCGGGACTAGCGGGTAAGAGGTCCAAAAACATTCAGTACTTC
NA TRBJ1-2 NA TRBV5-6 CASSLYTTKINYGYTF TGTGCCAGCAGCTTGTATACAACTAAAATTAACTATGGCTACACCTTC
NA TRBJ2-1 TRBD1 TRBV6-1 CASSPDRGGYNEQFF TGTGCCAGCAGTCCTGACAGGGGTGGCTACAATGAGCAGTTCTTC
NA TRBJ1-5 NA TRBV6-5 CASSFSGTKPQPQHF TGTGCCAGCAGTTTTTCCGGGACAAAGCCTCAGCCCCAGCATTTT
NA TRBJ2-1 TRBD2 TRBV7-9 CASSFRTSRNEQFF TGTGCCAGCAGCTTTCGGACTAGCAGGAATGAGCAGTTCTTC
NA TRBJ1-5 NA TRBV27 CASSRGKFQPQHF TGTGCCAGCAGCAGGGGTAAGTTTCAGCCCCAGCATTTT
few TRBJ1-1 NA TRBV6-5 CASSYIQNTEAFF TGTGCCAGCAGTTACATACAGAACACTGAAGCTTTCTTT
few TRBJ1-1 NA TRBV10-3 CAISPSPDSNTEAFF TGTGCCATCAGCCCATCCCCTGACAGTAACACTGAAGCTTTCTTT
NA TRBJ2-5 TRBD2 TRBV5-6 CASSQLAGERKETQYF TGTGCCAGCAGCCAGCTAGCGGGAGAACGGAAAGAGACCCAGTACTTC
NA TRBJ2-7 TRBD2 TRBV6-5 CASSYSSGRPSYEQYF TGTGCCAGCAGTTACTCTAGCGGGAGGCCCTCCTACGAGCAGTACTTC
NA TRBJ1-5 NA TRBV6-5 CASSYSLDQPQHF TGTGCCAGCAGTTACTCTTTAGATCAGCCCCAGCATTTT
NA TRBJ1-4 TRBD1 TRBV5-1 CASSSHRGSNEKLFF TGCGCCAGCAGCTCCCACAGGGGGAGTAATGAAAAACTGTTTTTT
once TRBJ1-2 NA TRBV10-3 CAISPAGDGYTF TGTGCCATCAGTCCCGCCGGAGATGGCTACACCTTC
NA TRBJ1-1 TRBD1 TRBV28 CASSSYRAGGTEAFF TGTGCCAGCAGTTCGTACCGCGCAGGGGGAACTGAAGCTTTCTTT
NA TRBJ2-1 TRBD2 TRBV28 CASSFPGLAGRNEQFF TGTGCCAGCAGTTTCCCCGGACTAGCGGGCCGCAATGAGCAGTTCTTC
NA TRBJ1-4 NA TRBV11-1 CASSRPTVEKLFF TGTGCCAGCAGCCGCCCGACTGTTGAAAAACTGTTTTTT
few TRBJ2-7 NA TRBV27 CASSWRDRLYEQYF TGTGCCAGCAGTTGGAGGGACAGACTATACGAGCAGTACTTC
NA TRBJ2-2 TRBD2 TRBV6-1 CASREGLGRTGELFF TGTGCCAGCAGGGAGGGACTAGGGAGAACCGGGGAGCTGTTTTTT
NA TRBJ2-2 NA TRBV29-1 CSVEGGTHTGELFF TGCAGCGTTGAAGGTGGGACACACACCGGGGAGCTGTTTTTT
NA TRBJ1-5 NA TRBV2 CASRKQGNQPQHF TGTGCCAGCAGAAAACAGGGAAATCAGCCCCAGCATTTT
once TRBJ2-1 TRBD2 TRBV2 CASSEWGGRAGNEQFF TGTGCCAGCAGTGAATGGGGCGGGAGAGCCGGCAATGAGCAGTTCTTC
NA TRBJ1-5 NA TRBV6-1 CASSAEIGYSNQPQHF TGTGCCAGCAGTGCGGAGATAGGATATAGCAATCAGCCCCAGCATTTT
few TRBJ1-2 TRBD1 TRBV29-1 CSAGDRVNGYTF TGCAGCGCAGGCGACAGGGTAAATGGCTACACCTTC
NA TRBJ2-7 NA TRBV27 CASSLTGSYEQYF TGTGCCAGCAGTTTAACAGGCTCCTACGAGCAGTACTTC
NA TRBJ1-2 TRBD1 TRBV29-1 CSVEQSGQGDYGYTF TGCAGCGTCGAACAGAGTGGGCAGGGGGACTATGGCTACACCTTC
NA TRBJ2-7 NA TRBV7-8 CASSVGATYEQYF TGTGCCAGCAGCGTAGGGGCTACCTACGAGCAGTACTTC
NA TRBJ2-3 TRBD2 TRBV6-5 CASSYSASGRGDTQYF TGTGCCAGCAGTTACTCGGCTAGCGGGAGAGGGGATACGCAGTATTTT
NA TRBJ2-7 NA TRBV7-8 CASSLEVAGWEQYF TGTGCCAGCAGCTTAGAGGTTGCAGGGTGGGAGCAGTACTTC
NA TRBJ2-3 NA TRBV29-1 CSVEGLYGASTDTQYF TGCAGCGTTGAAGGCCTCTACGGAGCTAGCACAGATACGCAGTATTTT
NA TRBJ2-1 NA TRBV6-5 CASSLTGALANEQFF TGTGCCAGCAGCCTGACAGGAGCTTTGGCCAATGAGCAGTTCTTC
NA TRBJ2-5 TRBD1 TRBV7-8 CASSLDRGETQYF TGTGCCAGCAGCTTGGACAGGGGCGAGACCCAGTACTTC
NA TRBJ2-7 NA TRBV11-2 CASSFTTGSSEQYF TGTGCCAGCAGCTTCACGACGGGGAGCTCCGAGCAGTACTTC
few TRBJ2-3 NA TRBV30 CAWSSGGGWGDTQYF TGTGCCTGGAGCTCGGGGGGCGGATGGGGAGATACGCAGTATTTT
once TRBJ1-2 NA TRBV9 CASSVREAHNYGYTF TGTGCCAGCAGCGTACGGGAGGCCCATAACTATGGCTACACCTTC
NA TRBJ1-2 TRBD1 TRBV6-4 CASSEDREGSGGYTF TGTGCCAGCAGTGAGGACAGGGAAGGTTCGGGGGGCTACACCTTC
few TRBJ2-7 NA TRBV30 CAWSRSFYEQYF TGTGCCTGGAGTCGTTCCTTCTACGAGCAGTACTTC
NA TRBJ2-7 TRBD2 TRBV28 CASSLGPLAVYEQYF TGTGCCAGCAGTTTAGGGCCCCTAGCGGTCTACGAGCAGTACTTC
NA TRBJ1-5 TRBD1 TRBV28 CATTGGNQPQHF TGTGCCACTACAGGGGGCAATCAGCCCCAGCATTTT
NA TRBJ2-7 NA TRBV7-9 CASTSPRFPAEQYF TGTGCCAGCACCTCACCCCGGTTCCCCGCCGAGCAGTACTTC
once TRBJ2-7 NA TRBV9 CASSVGYSPPYEQYF TGTGCCAGCAGCGTAGGTTACAGTCCGCCCTACGAGCAGTACTTC
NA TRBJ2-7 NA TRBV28 CASSSRGQIAAYEQYF TGTGCCAGCAGTTCCCGCGGACAGATCGCAGCCTACGAGCAGTACTTC
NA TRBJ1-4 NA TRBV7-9 CASSLFSANEKLFF TGTGCCAGCAGCTTATTTTCCGCTAATGAAAAACTGTTTTTT
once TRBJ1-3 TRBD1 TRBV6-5 CASWDRGSGNTIYF TGTGCCAGCTGGGACAGGGGCTCTGGAAACACCATATATTTT
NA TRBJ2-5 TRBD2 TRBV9 CASSVGDYEETQYF TGTGCCAGCAGCGTAGGGGACTATGAAGAGACCCAGTACTTC
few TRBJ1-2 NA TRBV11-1 CASSGDGGGYTF TGTGCCAGCAGCGGGGATGGAGGCGGCTACACCTTC
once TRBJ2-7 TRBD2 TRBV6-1 CASSDGAGGPYEQYF TGTGCCAGCAGCGACGGTGCGGGAGGGCCGTATGAGCAGTACTTC
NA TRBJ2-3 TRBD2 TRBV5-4 CASSTALLAGADTQYF TGTGCCAGCAGCACCGCATTACTAGCGGGAGCAGATACGCAGTATTTT
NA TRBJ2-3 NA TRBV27 CASSRRGGVYTDTQYF TGTGCCAGCTCCCGGAGGGGCGGAGTTTACACAGATACGCAGTATTTT
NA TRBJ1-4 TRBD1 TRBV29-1 CSVGSTGALEKLFF TGCAGCGTCGGATCGACAGGGGCCCTTGAAAAACTGTTTTTT
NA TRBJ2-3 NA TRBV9 CASSGIDFFGTDTQYF TGTGCCAGCAGCGGAATCGACTTCTTCGGCACAGATACGCAGTATTTT
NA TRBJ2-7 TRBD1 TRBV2 CASKVRQGSYEQYF TGTGCCAGCAAAGTAAGACAGGGATCCTACGAGCAGTACTTC
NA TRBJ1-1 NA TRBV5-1 CASSIGHDGPEAFF TGCGCCAGCAGCATCGGACATGACGGGCCTGAAGCTTTCTTT
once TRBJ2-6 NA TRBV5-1 CASSLLGAGANVLTF TGCGCCAGCAGCTTGCTGGGGGCCGGGGCCAACGTCCTGACTTTC
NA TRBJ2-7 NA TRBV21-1 CASSKWTGVSSYEQYF TGTGCCAGCAGCAAGTGGACAGGGGTAAGCTCCTACGAGCAGTACTTC
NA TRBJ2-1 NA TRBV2 CASSFWGTRNEQFF TGTGCCAGCAGTTTCTGGGGGACTCGAAATGAGCAGTTCTTC
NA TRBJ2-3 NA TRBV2 CASSDQGLGTDTQYF TGTGCCAGCAGTGATCAGGGTTTAGGCACAGATACGCAGTATTTT
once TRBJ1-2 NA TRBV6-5 CASSYGTDYGYTF TGTGCCAGCAGTTACGGGACTGACTATGGCTACACCTTC
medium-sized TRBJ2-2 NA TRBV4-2 CASSQMFPGTGELFF TGTGCCAGCAGCCAAATGTTCCCAGGCACCGGGGAGCTGTTTTTT